This T cell receptor (beta chain) is drawn from a study of blood T cell repertoires in COVID-19. The overall study: Samples came from the United States, Italy and Spain, spanning acute and convalescent COVID-19. T cells, B-cell-depleted T cells, or PBMCs provided the cDNA or gDNA that served as material.

In the original workflow: Amplification of reference gene primers provided the estimated nucleated cell counts. The protocol was immunoSEQ multiplex PCR, while the TCRdb copy is restricted to in-frame clones and leaves out a portion. V and J calls and clone size are as listed in that table; D and trimming were resolved from the DNA. The table lists fewer than 250,000 clones, 89% of them singletons. Germline CDR1 MDHEN, CDR2 SYDVKM. V lost 8 bases and J 0 bases, leaving 13 bases between the germline ends. This CDR3 region has 15 residues. Material for sequencing was peripheral blood. This chain connects TRBV28 to TRBJ1-4; TRBD1 might be the D (5 bases). This TCR came from a woman in her 40s with acute or convalescent COVID-19. CDR3 coding DNA: TGTGCCAGCCACCCGGGGGGTGCAACTAATGAAAAACTGTTTTTT. It translates to CASHPGGATNEKLFF.